The 24 T cell receptor beta chains below were found in one sample sequenced in a study of T cells after yellow fever vaccination (dated by TCRdb to about 2019). Reading the label with the study, this specimen's treatment or condition is: live attenuated yellow fever vaccine strain. The method behind the library was 5' RACE. Sequencing was performed on an Illumina HiSeq 2500. TCRdb reanalyzed the raw reads on its own, using fastp at Q25 for trimming and MiXCR for clone calling, and kept in-frame beta chains. Rows matching on CDR3 protein sequence are summarized as one entry with the most common DNA and genes. The sample includes 100,000 to 150,000 distinct CDR3 sequences, with approximately 7% observed a single time. The ten most abundant clones make up nearly 2.5% of the sample. The material sequenced was CD4+ T cells sorted from PBMCs, taken roughly 10 days after the first yellow fever vaccination. All receptors derive from a young man who received the YFV17D yellow fever vaccine.

On this clonotype itself: A much larger clone sits a single nucleotide away, making a read error possible. The chain links TRBV4-2 to TRBJ2-1, with 8 bases aligning to TRBD2. Germline CDR1 is LGHNA and CDR2 is YNFKEQ. This CDR3 comprises 14 residues. The chain's CDR3 is CPSSPGTSSNEQFF. DNA of the CDR3: TGTCCCAGCAGCCCCGGGACTAGTAGTAATGAGCAGTTCTTC.

This clonotype was counted ten times or more. The V and J genes are TRBV7-6 and TRBJ1-2, with 8 bases fitting TRBD1. Germline CDR1 and CDR2: SGHVS and FNYEAQ. Trimming removed 2 bases from V and 1 base from J; junction bases left unmatched: 6. This CDR3 spans 16 amino acids. CDR3 sequence (DNA): TGTGCCAGCAGCTTACTTGAGGGACAGGATAACTATGGCTACACCTTC. It encodes CASSLLEGQDNYGYTF.

The rearrangement joins TRBV5-4 to TRBJ2-7, with D uncertain. This CDR3 contains 14 residues. V lost 4 bases and J 1 base, leaving 12 bases between the germline ends. Germline values: CDR1 SGHNT, CDR2 YYREEE (reference sequence). This chain's CDR3 is CASSQSQLSYEQYF. In DNA form, the CDR3 reads TGTGCCAGCAGCCAATCACAGCTTTCCTACGAGCAGTACTTC.

This clonotype was seen repeatedly, ten times or more. The J gene is TRBJ1-2, the V gene TRBV7-9; TRBD1 might be the D (6 bases). The V end was cut by 1 base, the J end by 1 base, with 7 bases between. This CDR3 spans 14 amino acids. The germline V gene has CDR1 SEHNR and CDR2 FQNEAQ (reference sequence). CDR3 nucleotides: TGTGCCAGCAGCTTAGAGGACAGTAACTATGGCTACACCTTC. Amino acid sequence: CASSLEDSNYGYTF.

This clonotype showed up many times. The rearrangement joins TRBV12-3 or TRBV12-4 to TRBJ1-1, with TRBD1 identical over 7 bases. Trimming at V came to 6 bases and at J to 2 bases, leaving 3 bases not matched to a gene. CDR3 length: 13 amino acids. The CDR3 DNA reads as TGTGCCAGCAGGGGGACAGATAACACTGAAGCTTTCTTT. This translates into CASRGTDNTEAFF.

This clonotype was found many times. This chain uses TRBV29-1 with TRBJ2-1; D gene ambiguous. V was clipped by 6 bases and J by 8 bases, with 14 bases between them. This CDR3 region has 12 residues. The germline V gene has CDR1 SQVTM and CDR2 ANQGSEA. In DNA, the CDR3 is TGCAGCGTAGTTCCCGGACGGGATGAGCAGTTCTTC. Its translation is CSVVPGRDEQFF.

This clonotype was found a few times. This chain uses TRBV20-1 with TRBJ2-3; D is uncertain. The CDR3 spans 17 residues. The V and J ends lost 1 base and 3 bases respectively, with 20 bases between them. Germline lookup yields CDR1 DFQATT and CDR2 SNEGSKA (reference sequence). CDR3 protein: CSARVILTGKATDTQYF. For the CDR3, the DNA is TGCAGTGCTAGAGTGATATTGACGGGTAAAGCTACAGATACGCAGTATTTT.

The table lists this clonotype with many counts. J is TRBJ1-1 and V is TRBV4-2; TRBD1 aligns across 7 bases. The trim removed 4 bases at V and 4 bases at J, leaving 9 bases unmatched. The CDR3 length is 15 residues. Germline V CDR1 and CDR2: LGHNA, YNFKEQ. The CDR3 protein is CASSRAMTGSTEAFF. CDR3 bases: TGTGCCAGCAGCCGTGCGATGACAGGGAGCACTGAAGCTTTCTTT.

This clonotype showed up many times. The chain links TRBV4-2 to TRBJ2-5; a weak D match, TRBD2 (6 bases). From germline, CDR1 is LGHNA and CDR2 YNFKEQ. This CDR3 comprises 15 residues. The V gene lost 1 base and the J gene lost 4 bases, with 13 bases spanning the gap. The CDR3 DNA is TGTGCCAGCAGCCAAGCCCGGGGAGCGGGAGAGACCCAGTACTTC. Its protein product is CASSQARGAGETQYF.

This clonotype was seen at least ten times. The chain couples TRBV5-6 to TRBJ1-5; perhaps TRBD1 as D (6 bases). CDR3 size: 14 residues. Germline V lookup: CDR1 SGHDT, CDR2 YYEEEE. V lost 4 bases and J 2 bases, leaving 10 bases between the germline ends. CDR3 residues: CASSGAGGNQPQHF. CDR3 nucleotide sequence: TGTGCCAGCAGCGGGGCAGGGGGCAATCAGCCCCAGCATTTT.

This clonotype was observed many times. The chain uses TRBV10-2 and TRBJ2-7, with a possible D match to TRBD1 (5 bases). Germline CDR1 is WSHSY and CDR2 is SAAADI. CDR3 length: 12 residues. V shed 4 bases and J shed 3 bases, with 7 bases lying between them. CDR3 in amino acids: CASSVDSYEQYF. The CDR3 DNA sequence: TGCGCCAGCAGTGTAGACAGCTACGAGCAGTACTTC.

This clonotype was seen ten or more times. The CDR3 DNA is TGCAGTGCTACCCGACTAGCGCTTCAAGAGACCCAGTACTTC. Protein product: CSATRLALQETQYF. The rearrangement links TRBV20-1 to TRBJ2-5; 8 bases line up with TRBD2. Germline lookup yields CDR1 DFQATT and CDR2 SNEGSKA (reference sequence). V shed 4 bases, J shed 2 bases, and the junction held 6 bases outside the gene matches. The CDR3 totals 14 residues.

This clonotype was observed at least ten times. V and J are TRBV5-1 and TRBJ2-5, with D unclear. The CDR3 covers 13 residues. The V end was cut by 0 bases, the J end by 7 bases, with 10 bases between. In germline, CDR1 is SGHRS, CDR2 YFSETQ. The CDR3 region has the DNA TGCGCCAGCAGCTTGGACCCGTCGGGGACCCAGTACTTC. Translating it yields CASSLDPSGTQYF.

There are many counts of this clonotype. The chain carries TRBV7-2 and TRBJ2-1, with a possible D match to TRBD2 (5 bases). Trimming took 4 bases from V and 6 from J, leaving 16 bases between them. This CDR3 is built from 15 residues. In germline, CDR1 is SGHTA, CDR2 FQGNSA. The CDR3 DNA reads as TGTGCCAGCAGCTCTTACGGTGGACGGGGCAATGAGCAGTTCTTC. Its protein is CASSSYGGRGNEQFF.

The table lists this clonotype with many counts. The chain links TRBV9 to TRBJ2-5; D may match TRBD1 or TRBD2 (6 bases each). Trimming pared 0 bases from V and 5 bases from J, leaving 11 bases between. This CDR3 region has 14 residues. Germline CDR1 and CDR2: SGDLS and YYNGEE. The CDR3 sequence is CASSVAQGRETQYF. CDR3 coding DNA: TGTGCCAGCAGCGTAGCCCAGGGGAGGGAGACCCAGTACTTC.

In this sample, this clonotype turned up many times. The chain recombines TRBV7-3 with TRBJ2-3; 13 bases are a match to TRBD2. CDR1 SGHTA and CDR2 FQGTGA come from the germline V gene. V trimming: 1 base; J trimming: 6 bases; junction bases outside the gene matches: 7. The CDR3 length is 17 residues. In nucleotides, the CDR3 is TGTGCCAGCAGCTTAATGGGTACTAGCGGGGGGGCGGATACGCAGTATTTT. As protein: CASSLMGTSGGADTQYF. Full variable domain (rest looked up from reference TRBV7-3 and TRBJ2-3): GAGVSQTPSNKVTEKGKYVELRCDPISGHTALYWYRQSLGQGPEFLIYFQGTGAADDSGLPNDRFFAVRPEGSVSTLKIQRTERGDSAVYLCASSLMGTSGGADTQYFGPGTRLTVL.

In its sample, this clonotype was seen a few times. This chain connects TRBV30 to TRBJ2-5, with 8 bases aligning to TRBD1. Trimming took 1 base from V and 2 from J; bases not matched to a gene: 6. The CDR3 covers 15 residues. Germline V gene data show CDR1 as GTSNPN and CDR2 as SVGIG (reference sequence). DNA of the CDR3: TGTGCCTGGAGTGGAAAGGGACAGGCTCAAGAGACCCAGTACTTC. Its protein is CAWSGKGQAQETQYF.

Ten or more counts support this clonotype. The rearrangement joins TRBV7-6 to TRBJ2-3; 9 positions match TRBD2. The germline V gene encodes CDR1 SGHVS and CDR2 FNYEAQ. Unmatched junction bases numbered 9, after V lost 5 bases and J lost 0 bases. The CDR3 is made up of 17 amino acids. Here the CDR3 reads CASSPISSGVSTDTQYF. In DNA, the CDR3 is TGTGCCAGCAGCCCAATTTCTAGCGGGGTGAGCACAGATACGCAGTATTTT.

This clonotype was recorded at least ten times. V gene TRBV4-3 combines with J gene TRBJ2-3; the match to TRBD2 covers 11 bases. Unmatched junction bases numbered 4, after V lost 4 bases and J lost 1 base. Germline loops: CDR1 LGHNA, CDR2 YSLEER. The CDR3 has 16 amino acids. The CDR3 coding sequence is TGCGCCAGCAGCCTTAGCGGGGGGGCGGGCACAGATACGCAGTATTTT. Protein product: CASSLSGGAGTDTQYF.

This clonotype was seen many times. The chain carries TRBV28 and TRBJ1-1; D ambiguous. Trimming pared 2 bases from V and 4 bases from J, leaving 14 bases between. CDR3 length: 15 amino acids. Germline V gene lookup returns CDR1 MDHEN and CDR2 SYDVKM. CDR3 nucleotide sequence: TGTGCCAGCAGTTTAATTGACGCAGTTGGCACTGAAGCTTTCTTT. It yields the protein CASSLIDAVGTEAFF.

This clonotype was recorded at least ten times. J is TRBJ2-5 and V is TRBV6-5; a weak D match, TRBD1 (5 bases). V was pared by 2 bases and J by 5 bases, with 12 bases between. Germline V gene data show CDR1 as MNHEY and CDR2 as SVGAGI. The length of the CDR3 is 14 residues. For the CDR3, the DNA is TGTGCCAGCAGTTACCGGCAGGGTACTGAGACCCAGTACTTC. Amino acids: CASSYRQGTETQYF.

Ten or more counts support this clonotype. This chain links TRBV18 with TRBJ2-7, with 10 bases lining up with TRBD2. Germline assignment: CDR1 KGHSH and CDR2 LQKENI. The ends lost 2 bases at V and 7 bases at J; junction bases unmatched: 5. The CDR3 has 14 residues. This chain's CDR3 is CASSPSQLAGEQYV. The CDR3, as DNA: TGTGCCAGCTCACCAAGTCAACTAGCGGGGGAGCAGTACGTC.

This clonotype showed up many times. CDR3 coding DNA: TGTGCCACCAGCAGAGTTAGCGGTAACACAGATACGCAGTATTTT. Its protein is CATSRVSGNTDTQYF. This chain uses TRBV15 with TRBJ2-3, with D perhaps TRBD2 (6 bases). The CDR3 has 15 residues. V gave up 1 base and J gave up 2 bases, with 10 bases separating them. CDR1 is LNHNV and CDR2 is YYDKDF in the germline V gene (reference sequence).

Regarding this clonotype: The junction departs from germline at one end; a sequencing error may be responsible. The CDR3 sequence is CTSRLSPRGVETQYF. The CDR3 DNA sequence: TGCACCAGCAGATTGTCACCCCGAGGGGTAGAGACCCAGTACTTC. The chain uses TRBV5-1 and TRBJ2-5, with D perhaps assigned TRBD1 or TRBD2 (5 bases each). Germline values: CDR1 SGHRS, CDR2 YFSETQ. This CDR3 has 15 residues.